This T cell receptor beta chain was identified during a study of blood T cell repertoires in COVID-19. The wider study: There were acute and convalescent COVID-19 samples, and they came from the United States, Italy and Spain.

Sequenced by immunoSEQ multiplex PCR; TCRdb stores in-frame clones only, minus some. The profile shows roughly 190,000 clones, roughly 80% of them singletons. Germline CDR1 and CDR2: MNHNY and SVGAGI (reference sequence). V trimming: 7 bases; J trimming: 5 bases; junction bases outside the gene matches: 11. The CDR3 is 15 amino acids. The material sequenced was peripheral blood. This TCR was recovered from a woman between 65 and 79 years old with COVID-19, enrolled during active disease. The chain combines TRBV6-6 with TRBJ2-4; 7 positions agree with TRBD2. CDR3 sequence (DNA): TGTGCCAGCACCCCCCGTGGGGAGGGCGAAAACATTCAGTACTTC. Amino acid sequence: CASTPRGEGENIQYF.